The 18 T cell receptor beta chains in this list originate from one sample, sequenced in a study of regulatory T cells in long-lasting Graves disease. Time point reported: newly diagnosed GD, antithyroid drugs for less than 3 months. Following extraction of RNA from PBMCs, that RNA was used to make the TCR library. Library construction for TCR beta used iRepertoire HTBI primers and Arm-PCR of CDR3 regions. MiXCR, run by TCRdb on the multiplex PCR reads, gives a single entry per CDR3 protein. The sample consists of roughly 420,000 distinct CDR3 sequences, roughly 15% of them appearing once. This sample also appeared in a second study, on T cells in Graves' hyperthyroidism and ophthalmopathy.

The sequencing used peripheral blood mononuclear cells (PBMCs), collected at new diagnosis, from a patient treated with antithyroid drugs. Every receptor here comes from a woman in her 30s with Graves disease.

This clonotype was counted many times. J is TRBJ1-2 and V is TRBV6-5; 9 nucleotides match TRBD1. The length of the CDR3 is 14 residues. Germline V CDR1 and CDR2: MNHEY, SVGAGI. V gave up 3 bases and J gave up 8 bases; unmatched junction bases: 7. DNA of the CDR3: TGTGCCAGCAGTTATGGGACAGGGTTGTCCGGCTACACCTTC. This gives the protein CASSYGTGLSGYTF.

There are a few counts of this clonotype. This chain uses TRBV11-3 with TRBJ2-2; TRBD2 agrees at 12 bases. In germline, CDR1 is SGHNT, CDR2 YENEEA. This CDR3 contains 17 residues. Germline trimming cut 8 bases from V and 4 bases from J; bases unmatched to any gene: 11. The CDR3 protein is CASSLRLAGESTGELFF. The CDR3 DNA is TGTGCCAGCTCCCTGAGACTAGCGGGAGAAAGCACCGGGGAGCTGTTTTTT. Based on the CDR3 plus reference TRBV11-3 and TRBJ2-2, the full variable domain is EAGVVQSPRYKIIEKKQPVAFWCNPISGHNTLYWYLQNLGQGPELLIRYENEEAVDDSQLPKDRFSAERLKGVDSTLKIQPAELGDSAVYLCASSLRLAGESTGELFFGEGSRLTVL.

This clonotype was recorded many times. The J gene is TRBJ2-5, the V gene TRBV29-1; D remains ambiguous. There are 13 residues in the CDR3. Trimming pared 5 bases from V and 0 bases from J, leaving 10 bases between. Looked up from germline, CDR1 is SQVTM and CDR2 is ANQGSEA. CDR3 sequence (DNA): TGCAGCGTTAGGAGTGGGAACCAAGAGACCCAGTACTTC. This codes for CSVRSGNQETQYF.

This clonotype was detected only a few times. The chain is built from TRBV10-3 and TRBJ2-5; D not certain. Germline lookup yields CDR1 ENHRY and CDR2 SYGVKD. V lost 2 bases to trimming and J lost 3 bases, with 7 bases between them. This CDR3 contains 13 residues. The CDR3 spells CAISEMWEETQYF. For the CDR3, the DNA is TGTGCCATCAGTGAGATGTGGGAAGAGACCCAGTACTTC.

This clonotype came up many times. The V and J genes are TRBV20-1 and TRBJ2-2; D is unclear. Trimming pared 3 bases from V and 6 bases from J, leaving 8 bases between. The CDR3 contains 12 residues. The germline CDR1 and CDR2 sequences are DFQATT and SNEGSKA (reference sequence). The CDR3 protein is CSASQVAGELFF. The CDR3 DNA reads TGCAGTGCTAGCCAGGTGGCCGGGGAGCTGTTTTTT.

The sample holds a few counts of this clonotype. This sequence joins TRBV10-3 and TRBJ2-4, with 9 bases lining up with TRBD1. Losses at the gene ends were 0 bases for V and 4 bases for J; bases not matched to a gene: 1. CDR1 and CDR2 from the germline V gene are ENHRY and SYGVKD. The CDR3 consists of 15 residues. For the CDR3, the DNA is TGTGCCATCAGTGAGTCCGGGACAGGGAAAAACATTCAGTACTTC. Translation gives CAISESGTGKNIQYF.

The rearrangement joins TRBV20-1 to TRBJ2-2, with D tentatively TRBD1 (7 bases). CDR1 and CDR2 (germline): DFQATT, SNEGSKA (reference sequence). The CDR3 contains 14 residues. The ends were cut back, 5 bases at V and 4 bases at J, with 14 bases in the middle. The CDR3 reads CSAPGGIGTGELFF. CDR3 sequence (DNA): TGCAGTGCTCCAGGGGGGATCGGCACCGGGGAGCTGTTTTTT.

Note on this clonotype: A much larger clone lies one base from this, so it may be a read error. The V call is TRBV11-1, the J call TRBJ1-5; D is unclear. Germline CDR1 is SGHAT and CDR2 is FQDESV (reference sequence). This CDR3 spans 13 amino acids. The CDR3 sequence: CASGLTHNQPPHF. CDR3 nucleotides: TGTGCCAGCGGCCTAACCCACAATCAGCCCCCGCATTTT.

This chain links TRBV4-3 with TRBJ2-7; D is unresolved. CDR1 and CDR2 from the germline V gene are LGHNA and YSLEER. The CDR3 is 15 residues long. Between the trimmed V and J ends, which lost 0 bases and 2 bases, there was a span of 11 bases. CDR3 sequence (DNA): TGCGCCAGCAGCCAAGATATGGCAGAGCCCTACGAGCAGTACTTC. It is translated as CASSQDMAEPYEQYF.

This clonotype was detected ten times or more. This chain joins TRBV28 and TRBJ2-7; tentatively, D is TRBD2 (5 bases). The CDR3 is made up of 15 amino acids. V shed 4 bases and J shed 6 bases, with 19 bases lying between them. Germline CDR1 MDHEN, CDR2 SYDVKM. The CDR3 loop is CASSSPGLARSEQYF. The CDR3 DNA reads as TGTGCCAGCAGTTCCCCCGGACTGGCTAGAAGCGAGCAGTACTTC.

This clonotype was seen many times. The chain couples TRBV6-1 to TRBJ2-1; TRBD2 matches 8 bases. With 6 bases clipped from V and 3 bases from J, the junction kept 1 base outside the gene matches. CDR1 and CDR2 from the germline V gene are MNHNS and SASEGT. This CDR3 is built from 13 residues. CDR3 bases: TGTGCCAGCAGAAGCGGGGGCTACAATGAGCAGTTCTTC. Translated: CASRSGGYNEQFF.

This clonotype showed up many times. This chain links TRBV27 with TRBJ1-6; D remains unclear. Trimming pared 1 base from V and 6 bases from J, leaving 7 bases between. The CDR3 is made up of 14 amino acids. Per germline, CDR1 MNHEY and CDR2 SMNVEV (reference sequence). This CDR3 is CASSLWQVNSPLHF. The CDR3, as DNA: TGTGCCAGCAGTTTATGGCAGGTTAATTCACCCCTCCACTTT.

This clonotype was counted many times. The chain uses TRBV11-2 and TRBJ1-2; D gene uncertain. From germline, CDR1 is SGHAT and CDR2 FQNNGV. With 1 base removed from V and 0 bases from J, the gap between germline ends came to 9 bases. The CDR3 is 15 residues long. CDR3 loop: CASSLAGTSNYGYTF. Here the CDR3 DNA reads TGTGCCAGCAGCTTAGCAGGAACCTCTAACTATGGCTACACCTTC.

This clonotype was found many times. This chain connects TRBV2 to TRBJ2-1, with 8 nucleotides matching TRBD1. Germline V gives CDR1 SNHLY, CDR2 FYNNEI. The V and J ends lost 9 bases and 10 bases, in that order; junction bases with no gene match: 20. This CDR3 spans 16 amino acids. Written as DNA, the CDR3 is TGTGCCAGTAGCAGCCCGAAGGACAGGGCAAAGTGGGAGCAGTTCTTC. This encodes CASSSPKDRAKWEQFF.

The sample holds many counts of this clonotype. The V gene is TRBV18, the J gene TRBJ2-2; 7 bases are shared with TRBD1. CDR3 length equals 15 residues. The V gene's germline CDR1 is KGHSH and CDR2 LQKENI. The trim removed 5 bases at V and 6 bases at J, leaving 9 bases unmatched. The CDR3 protein is CASSGLTGKAGELFF. In DNA form, the CDR3 reads TGTGCCAGCTCAGGACTGACAGGGAAGGCCGGGGAGCTGTTTTTT.

The chain combines TRBV12-3 or TRBV12-4 with TRBJ2-5; 8 bases line up with TRBD2. This CDR3 region has 14 residues. The trim removed 4 bases at V and 7 bases at J, leaving 8 bases unmatched. CDR3 nucleotides: TGTGCCAGCAGTTCCCCAGCGGGAGTAAGGACCCAGTACTTC. Its translation: CASSSPAGVRTQYF.

The genes are TRBV7-9 and TRBJ2-2; 9 nucleotides align to TRBD2. Germline CDR1 SEHNR, CDR2 FQNEAQ (reference sequence). There are 17 residues in the CDR3. Trimming at V came to 2 bases and at J to 3 bases, leaving 7 bases not matched to a gene. This CDR3 reads CASSLLGGRAYTGELFF. Here the CDR3 DNA reads TGTGCCAGCAGCTTATTAGGCGGGAGGGCCTACACCGGGGAGCTGTTTTTT.

This clonotype appeared a few times. The chain uses TRBV2 and TRBJ2-2, with 11 nucleotides matching TRBD2. Germline assignment: CDR1 SNHLY and CDR2 FYNNEI. V dropped 0 bases and J dropped 4; count of bases not matched to a gene: 7. The CDR3 spans 18 residues. CDR3 region: CASSEASGRASGTGELFF. For the CDR3, the DNA is TGTGCCAGCAGTGAAGCTAGCGGGAGGGCCAGTGGCACCGGGGAGCTGTTTTTT.